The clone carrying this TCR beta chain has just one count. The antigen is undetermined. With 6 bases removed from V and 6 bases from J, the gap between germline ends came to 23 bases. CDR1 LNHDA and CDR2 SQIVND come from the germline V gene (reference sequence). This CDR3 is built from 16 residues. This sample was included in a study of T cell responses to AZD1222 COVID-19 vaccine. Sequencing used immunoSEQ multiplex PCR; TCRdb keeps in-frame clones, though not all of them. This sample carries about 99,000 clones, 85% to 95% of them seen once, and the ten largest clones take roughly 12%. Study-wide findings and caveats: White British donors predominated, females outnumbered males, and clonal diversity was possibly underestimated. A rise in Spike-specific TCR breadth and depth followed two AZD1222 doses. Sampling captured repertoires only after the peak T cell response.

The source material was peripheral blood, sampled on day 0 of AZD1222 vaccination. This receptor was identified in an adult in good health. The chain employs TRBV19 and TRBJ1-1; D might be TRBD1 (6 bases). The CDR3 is CASSLTWGAATAEAFF. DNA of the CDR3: TGTGCCAGTAGCCTGACCTGGGGGGCAGCAACGGCTGAAGCTTTCTTT.